This passage covers 7 T cell receptor beta chains from one sample sequenced in a study of cytomegalovirus exposure and HLA in healthy donors. 60 Vbeta and 13 Jbeta primers were used in PCR. The data were produced by immunoSEQ multiplex PCR, yet TCRdb's version contains in-frame clones alone and is incomplete. Among about 130,000 clones listed, 60% to 85% were seen once. The sequencing sample was made of PBMCs. The origin of the receptors is a woman aged 40 to 49 in good health and CMV-seronegative.

The table lists this clone with a few counts. The chain uses TRBV30 and TRBJ2-5; 7 positions match TRBD2. The germline CDR1 and CDR2 sequences are GTSNPN and SVGIG (reference sequence). V shed 2 bases and J 5 bases; nucleotides not matched to a gene: 11. The CDR3 extends over 15 amino acids. In DNA, the CDR3 is TGTGCCTGGAGTCAGCCTAGCGGTTTGGGTGAGACCCAGTACTTC. Amino acid sequence: CAWSQPSGLGETQYF. Full variable domain (rest looked up from reference TRBV30 and TRBJ2-5): SQTIHQWPATLVQPVGSPLSLECTVEGTSNPNLYWYRQAAGRGLQLLFYSVGIGQISSEVPQNLSASRPQDRQFILSSKKLLLSDSGFYLCAWSQPSGLGETQYFGPGTRLLVL.

The CDR3 DNA is TGTGCCTCGACAGTCGGACAGGGCGGAAAGAGGGGCGAGCAGTACTTC. It translates to CASTVGQGGKRGEQYF. The rearrangement links TRBV6-6 to TRBJ2-7, with 8 positions matching TRBD1. V was clipped by 11 bases and J by 6 bases; unmatched bases: 21. CDR3 size: 16 residues. In germline, CDR1 is MNHNY, CDR2 SVGAGI (reference sequence).

The J gene is TRBJ1-2, the V gene TRBV15; maybe TRBD1 (6 bases). V dropped 4 bases and J dropped 10 bases, with 10 bases sitting between them. The CDR3 totals 11 residues. Germline CDR1 and CDR2: LNHNV and YYDKDF (reference sequence). The CDR3 reads CATSMDSYYTF. In DNA form, the CDR3 reads TGTGCCACCAGCATGGACAGCTACTACACCTTC.

V is TRBV2 and J is TRBJ1-1; 7 nucleotides match TRBD1. The CDR3 is 13 residues long. Germline V gives CDR1 SNHLY, CDR2 FYNNEI. Trimming at V came to 5 bases and at J to 6 bases, leaving 6 bases not matched to a gene. The CDR3 DNA sequence: TGTGCCAGCAGTATTCTACAGGGGTCTGAAGCTTTCTTT. Its translation is CASSILQGSEAFF.

The DNA of the CDR3 is TGTGCCAGCAGTTTGAAGACAGGGGGTCCCTACGAGCAGTACTTC. It is translated as CASSLKTGGPYEQYF. The rearrangement joins TRBV28 to TRBJ2-5; the match to TRBD1 covers 9 bases. TRBJ2-7 explains the end of the DNA better; the J call may be wrong. CDR3 length equals 15 residues. CDR1 and CDR2 from the germline V gene are MDHEN and SYDVKM.

The V call is TRBV15, the J call TRBJ1-2, with TRBD1 identical over 7 bases. CDR3 length: 15 residues. Per the germline V gene, CDR1 is LNHNV and CDR2 is YYDKDF (reference sequence). V lost 2 bases to trimming and J lost 5 bases; unmatched junction nucleotides: 8. CDR3 sequence (DNA): TGTGCCACCAGCAGAACAACAGGGGCCGCATATGGCTACACCTTC. This sequence encodes CATSRTTGAAYGYTF.

This rearrangement joins TRBV7-9 to TRBJ2-1, with TRBD2 matching 13 bases. CDR3 length equals 16 residues. The V gene's germline CDR1 is SEHNR and CDR2 FQNEAQ (reference sequence). The trim removed 4 bases at V and 10 bases at J, leaving 10 bases unmatched. This CDR3 reads CASSSGLAGPRSEQFF. The CDR3 DNA follows: TGTGCCAGCAGCTCGGGACTAGCGGGACCTCGTTCCGAGCAGTTCTTC.